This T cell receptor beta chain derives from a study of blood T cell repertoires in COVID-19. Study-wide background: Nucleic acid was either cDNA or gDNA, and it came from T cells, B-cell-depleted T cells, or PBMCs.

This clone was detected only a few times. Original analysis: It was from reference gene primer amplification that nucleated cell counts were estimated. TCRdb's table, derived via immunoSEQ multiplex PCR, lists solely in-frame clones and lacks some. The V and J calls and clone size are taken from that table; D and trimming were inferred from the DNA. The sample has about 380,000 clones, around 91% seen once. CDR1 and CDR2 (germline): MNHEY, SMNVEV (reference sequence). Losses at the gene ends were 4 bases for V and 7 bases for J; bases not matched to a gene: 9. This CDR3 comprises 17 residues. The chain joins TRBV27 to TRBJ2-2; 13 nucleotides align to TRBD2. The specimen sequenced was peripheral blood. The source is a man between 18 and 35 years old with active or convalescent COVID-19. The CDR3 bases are TGTGCCAGCAGTTCACCCGGACTAGCGGGAGAGGGCGGGGAGCTGTTTTTT. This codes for CASSSPGLAGEGGELFF.